This T cell receptor beta chain emerged from a study of Ad26.COV2.S vaccination and SARS-CoV-2 variants. Study information: Ad26.COV2.S shots went into the muscle once or twice, 56 days apart.

Regarding treatment: some 20 received Ad26.COV2.S at low or high dose, single or two shots; about 5 received placebo; per-sample allocation not given. Day 63 after the first injection of vaccine or placebo was the sampling time. Participants' vaccine, an Ad26 vector, delivered Wuhan-strain SARS-CoV-2 spike. Generated by immunoSEQ multiplex PCR, the TCRdb table keeps only in-frame clones and is missing some. The sample consists of 350,000 to 400,000 clones, around 89% of them appearing once. Specimen: peripheral blood, collected in a trial of Ad26.COV2.S vaccine versus placebo. The receptor comes from a person between 18 and 65 years old who received the Ad26.COV2.S COVID-19 vaccine or a placebo.

This CDR3 is CAISESTGANVLTF. Written as DNA, the CDR3 is TGTGCCATCAGTGAGTCTACTGGGGCCAACGTCCTGACTTTC. The genes are TRBV10-3 and TRBJ2-6; unclear D gene. Germline V gene data show CDR1 as ENHRY and CDR2 as SYGVKD. There are 14 residues in the CDR3. V lost 0 bases and J 2 bases, leaving 2 bases between the germline ends.